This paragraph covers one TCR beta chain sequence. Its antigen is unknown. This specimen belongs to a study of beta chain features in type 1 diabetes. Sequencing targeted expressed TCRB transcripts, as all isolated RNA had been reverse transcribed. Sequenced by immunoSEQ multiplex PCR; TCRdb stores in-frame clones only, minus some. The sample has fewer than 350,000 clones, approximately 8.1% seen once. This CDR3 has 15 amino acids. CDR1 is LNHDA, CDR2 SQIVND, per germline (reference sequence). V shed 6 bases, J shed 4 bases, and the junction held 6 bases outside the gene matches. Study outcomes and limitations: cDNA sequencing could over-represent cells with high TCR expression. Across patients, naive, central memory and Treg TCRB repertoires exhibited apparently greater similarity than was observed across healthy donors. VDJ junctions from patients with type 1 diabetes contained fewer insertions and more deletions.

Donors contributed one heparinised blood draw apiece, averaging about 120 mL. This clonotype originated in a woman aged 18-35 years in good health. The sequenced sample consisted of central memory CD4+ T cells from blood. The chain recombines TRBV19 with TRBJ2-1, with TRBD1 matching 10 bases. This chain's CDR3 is CASSPGTGVYNEQFF. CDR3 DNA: TGTGCCAGTAGCCCCGGGACAGGGGTTTACAATGAGCAGTTCTTC. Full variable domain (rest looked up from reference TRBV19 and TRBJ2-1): DGGITQSPKYLFRKEGQNVTLSCEQNLNHDAMYWYRQDPGQGLRLIYYSQIVNDFQKGDIAEGYSVSREKKESFPLTVTSAQKNPTAFYLCASSPGTGVYNEQFFGPGTRLTVL.